The 32 T cell receptor beta chains listed next were all sequenced from one sample in a study of T cells expressing NK-cell markers. From the 5' RACE reads, TCRdb lists one entry per CDR3 protein and no DNA. This table holds about 110,000 distinct CDR3 sequences. The specimen was blood T cells: a sorted CD56 or NKG2C T cell subset, CD4+ or CD8+ T cells, or bulk PBMC T cells (not recorded which). Receptors originate from a woman aged 18-69 years in good health.

The genes are TRBV12-3 or TRBV12-4 and TRBJ2-3; TCRdb designates TRBD1, a call that cannot be tested without DNA. The CDR3 runs 16 residues. The CDR3 loop is CASRETGAARTDTQYF.

The chain employs TRBV6-5 and TRBJ2-7; the D call from TCRdb, TRBD1, cannot be confirmed without DNA. The germline V gene encodes CDR1 MNHEY and CDR2 SVGAGI. The CDR3 spans 16 residues. This CDR3 reads CASSYSIGRGPYEQYF.

The CDR3 sequence is CSAREVGEQYF. This rearrangement joins TRBV20-1 to TRBJ2-7. Germline V gene sequence: CDR1 DFQATT, CDR2 SNEGSKA (reference sequence). The CDR3 loop spans 11 amino acids.

The chain employs TRBV7-9 and TRBJ2-2; there is no DNA to check the TCRdb D call of TRBD1. Looked up from germline, CDR1 is SEHNR and CDR2 is FQNEAQ (reference sequence). The CDR3 length is 15 residues. CDR3: CAQNLQGSNTGELFF.

The chain recombines TRBV11-2 with TRBJ2-2; without DNA, the TCRdb call of TRBD1 cannot be checked. CDR3 length: 16 residues. The germline V gene has CDR1 SGHAT and CDR2 FQNNGV. CDR3 amino acids: CASSSRDTGGTGELFF.

This chain uses TRBV24-1 with TRBJ2-5; the TCRdb call, TRBD1, lacks DNA for checking. The CDR3 runs 15 residues. Germline V lookup: CDR1 KGHDR, CDR2 SFDVKD. This CDR3 is CATSGGRLPGETQYF.

V usage is TRBV9 and J usage is TRBJ1-1; with no DNA, the TCRdb D assignment of TRBD1 cannot be verified. Germline V gene lookup returns CDR1 SGDLS and CDR2 YYNGEE. This CDR3 is 16 amino acids long. This chain's CDR3 is CASSVVGGGSDREAFF. Full variable domain (missing parts from reference TRBV9 and TRBJ1-1): DSGVTQTPKHLITATGQRVTLRCSPRSGDLSVYWYQQSLDQGLQFLIQYYNGEERAKGNILERFSAQQFPDLHSELNLSSLELGDSALYFCASSVVGGGSDREAFFGQGTRLTVV.

The V and J genes are TRBV20-1 and TRBJ2-1; TCRdb names TRBD2, which stays unverified in the absence of DNA. The CDR3 consists of 18 residues. Per the germline V gene, CDR1 is DFQATT and CDR2 is SNEGSKA (reference sequence). CDR3 residues: CSARDRGGGRGTYNEQFF.

This chain connects TRBV6-2 or TRBV6-3 to TRBJ1-2; lacking DNA, the TRBD1 call made by TCRdb goes unchecked. CDR3 length: 14 amino acids. The germline gives CDR1 MNHEY, CDR2 SVGEGT. CDR3 in amino acids: CASSISTGIGGYTF.

The V call is TRBV4-3, the J call TRBJ1-1; TCRdb reports TRBD1, a call that lacks DNA to check it against. This CDR3 region has 14 residues. Per the germline V gene, CDR1 is LGHNA and CDR2 is YSLEER. The CDR3 here is CASRHRTGGTEAFF.

V and J are TRBV4-3 and TRBJ2-1; as DNA is missing, the TRBD2 call by TCRdb cannot be tested. The CDR3 extends over 14 amino acids. Germline assignment: CDR1 LGHNA and CDR2 YSLEER. CDR3 region: CASSQDPTSGKQFF.

This chain connects TRBV12-3 or TRBV12-4 to TRBJ2-3. The CDR3 contains 11 residues. CDR3 sequence: CASPRPDTQYF.

V usage is TRBV27 and J usage is TRBJ1-2; the D gene TCRdb calls, TRBD1, cannot be checked with no DNA. CDR3 length equals 15 residues. Germline V CDR1 and CDR2: MNHEY, SMNVEV (reference sequence). The CDR3 sequence: CASAPMRGFSYGYTF.

CDR3 sequence: CASSPGATEAFF. The chain is built from TRBV12-3 or TRBV12-4 and TRBJ1-1; TCRdb reports TRBD1, a call that lacks DNA to check it against. The CDR3 extends over 12 amino acids.

This chain connects TRBV7-9 to TRBJ2-5; with no DNA, the TCRdb D assignment of TRBD2 cannot be verified. This CDR3 spans 14 amino acids. The V gene's germline CDR1 is SEHNR and CDR2 FQNEAQ (reference sequence). The CDR3 protein is CASTTQVPQEAQYF.

V is TRBV12-3 or TRBV12-4 and J is TRBJ2-7; TCRdb names TRBD1, which stays unverified in the absence of DNA. The CDR3 sequence is 14 residues long. CDR3 protein: CASSARDSRYEQYF.

V is TRBV2 and J is TRBJ2-1; TCRdb indicates TRBD2, and absent DNA this call remains unverified. The germline CDR1 and CDR2 sequences are SNHLY and FYNNEI. This CDR3 is 17 amino acids long. CDR3: CASSDMVERPSYNEQFF.

The CDR3 is CASREDSSGSEAFF. V gene TRBV21-1 combines with J gene TRBJ1-1; TCRdb indicates TRBD1, and absent DNA this call remains unverified. TRBV21-1 corresponds to a pseudogene. The CDR3 runs to 14 residues.

This clonotype is identified as medium-sized from frequency. The genes are TRBV5-1 and TRBJ2-1; TCRdb selects TRBD1, and the lack of DNA leaves this call unchecked. In germline, CDR1 is SGHRS, CDR2 YFSETQ. The CDR3 sequence is 14 residues long. CDR3 protein: CASSLAWGGNEQFF.

The rearrangement joins TRBV15 to TRBJ2-1; TCRdb gives TRBD1 as the D gene, but with no DNA this cannot be confirmed. The CDR3 consists of 15 residues. CDR1 is LNHNV, CDR2 YYDKDF, per germline (reference sequence). The CDR3: CATSRNQGEGNEQFF.

The gene calls are TRBV4-1 and TRBJ2-2; the TRBD1 assignment by TCRdb is unverifiable without DNA. This CDR3 has 16 residues. Germline V gene data show CDR1 as MGHRA and CDR2 as YSYEKL. The CDR3 protein is CASSQGQGASYGELFF.

V and J are TRBV24-1 and TRBJ2-1; TCRdb outputs TRBD1, but without DNA this stays unchecked. CDR3 length: 17 amino acids. Germline V lookup: CDR1 KGHDR, CDR2 SFDVKD. The CDR3 here is CATSDRRTGGTYNEQFF.

This chain uses TRBV6-4 with TRBJ2-6; the TCRdb D gene call, TRBD2, has no DNA to confirm it. The CDR3 contains 14 residues. Germline values: CDR1 MRHNA, CDR2 SNTAGT. The CDR3 loop is CASSDSASGGPRAF.

V usage is TRBV29-1 and J usage is TRBJ2-3. The germline V gene encodes CDR1 SQVTM and CDR2 ANQGSEA. The CDR3 runs to 13 residues. The CDR3 reads CSVADYSTDTQYF.

This chain joins TRBV14 and TRBJ2-2. This CDR3 is 16 amino acids long. The germline gives CDR1 SGHDN, CDR2 FVKESK. This CDR3 reads CASSQEEMAGSGELFF.

The CDR3 protein is CASSVGWGGGGMNTEAFF. This rearrangement joins TRBV9 to TRBJ1-1; the D gene TCRdb calls, TRBD1, cannot be checked with no DNA. The germline V gene encodes CDR1 SGDLS and CDR2 YYNGEE. This CDR3 region has 18 residues. Looking up the rest from reference TRBV9 and TRBJ1-1 gives the full variable domain: DSGVTQTPKHLITATGQRVTLRCSPRSGDLSVYWYQQSLDQGLQFLIQYYNGEERAKGNILERFSAQQFPDLHSELNLSSLELGDSALYFCASSVGWGGGGMNTEAFFGQGTRLTVV.

The gene calls are TRBV20-1 and TRBJ2-7; the TCRdb call, TRBD1, lacks DNA for checking. Looked up from germline, CDR1 is DFQATT and CDR2 is SNEGSKA (reference sequence). This CDR3 region has 14 residues. CDR3 amino acids: CSAFKGQGAVEQYF.

The chain carries TRBV20-1 and TRBJ2-3; absent DNA, TCRdb's TRBD1 call cannot be checked. The CDR3 totals 13 residues. Germline-derived CDR1 and CDR2 are DFQATT and SNEGSKA (reference sequence). The CDR3 loop is CSASEGGADTQYF.

J is TRBJ2-7 and V is TRBV6-1; no DNA is available, so the TRBD1 call from TCRdb remains unchecked. Germline CDR1 reads MNHNS; CDR2 reads SASEGT. This CDR3 has 13 residues. The CDR3 region is CASGETGFYEQYF.

The chain couples TRBV7-6 to TRBJ2-5; TCRdb gives TRBD1 as the D gene, but with no DNA this cannot be confirmed. Germline V lookup: CDR1 SGHVS, CDR2 FNYEAQ. This CDR3 contains 14 residues. The CDR3 spells CASSFTGTLETQYF. The full variable domain, with the rest looked up from reference TRBV7-6 and TRBJ2-5, is GAGVSQSPRYKVTKRGQDVALRCDPISGHVSLYWYRQALGQGPEFLTYFNYEAQQDKSGLPNDRFSAERPEGSISTLTIQRTEQRDSAMYRCASSFTGTLETQYFGPGTRLLVL.

This chain connects TRBV20-1 to TRBJ2-3. The CDR3 spans 11 residues. From germline, CDR1 is DFQATT and CDR2 SNEGSKA (reference sequence). This CDR3 is CSALEADTQYF.

This chain uses TRBV7-2 with TRBJ2-7; there is no DNA to check the TCRdb D call of TRBD2. The CDR3 consists of 16 residues. CDR1 and CDR2 (germline): SGHTA, FQGNSA. The CDR3: CASSFGPSGSSYEQYF.